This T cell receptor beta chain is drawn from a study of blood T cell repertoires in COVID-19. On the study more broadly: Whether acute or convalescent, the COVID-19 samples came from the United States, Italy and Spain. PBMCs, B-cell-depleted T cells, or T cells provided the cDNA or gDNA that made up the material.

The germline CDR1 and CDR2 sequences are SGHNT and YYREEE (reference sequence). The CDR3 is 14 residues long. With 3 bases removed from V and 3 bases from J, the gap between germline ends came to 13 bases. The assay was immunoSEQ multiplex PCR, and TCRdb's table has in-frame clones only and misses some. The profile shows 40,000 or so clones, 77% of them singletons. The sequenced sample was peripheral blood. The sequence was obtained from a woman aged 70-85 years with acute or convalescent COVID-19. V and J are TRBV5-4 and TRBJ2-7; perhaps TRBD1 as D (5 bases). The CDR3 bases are TGTGCCAGCAGCTCCCCCGGCCAGGGCTACGAGCAGTACTTC. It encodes CASSSPGQGYEQYF.